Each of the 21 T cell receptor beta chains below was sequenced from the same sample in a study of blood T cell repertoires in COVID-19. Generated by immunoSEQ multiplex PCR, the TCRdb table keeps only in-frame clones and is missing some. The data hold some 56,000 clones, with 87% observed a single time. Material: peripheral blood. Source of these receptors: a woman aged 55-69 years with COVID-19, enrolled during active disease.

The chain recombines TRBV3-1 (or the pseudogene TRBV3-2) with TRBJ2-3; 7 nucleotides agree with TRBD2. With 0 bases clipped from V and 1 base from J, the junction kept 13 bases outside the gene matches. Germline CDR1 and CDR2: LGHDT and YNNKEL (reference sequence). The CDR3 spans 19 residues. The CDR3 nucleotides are TGTGCCAGCAGCCAAGATCTTGGGGCGGGAGTCCTCCGCACAGATACGCAGTATTTT. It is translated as CASSQDLGAGVLRTDTQYF.

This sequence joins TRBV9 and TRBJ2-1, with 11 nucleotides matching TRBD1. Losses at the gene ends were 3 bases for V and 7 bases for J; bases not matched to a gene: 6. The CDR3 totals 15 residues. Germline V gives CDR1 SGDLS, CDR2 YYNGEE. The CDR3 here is CASSAGQGVRNEQFF. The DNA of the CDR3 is TGTGCCAGCAGCGCGGGACAGGGGGTAAGAAATGAGCAGTTCTTC.

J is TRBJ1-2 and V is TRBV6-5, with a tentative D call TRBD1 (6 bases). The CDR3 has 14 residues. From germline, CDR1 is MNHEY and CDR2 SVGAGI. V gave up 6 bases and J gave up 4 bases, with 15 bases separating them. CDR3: CASRGRGGGYGYTF. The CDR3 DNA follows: TGTGCCAGCAGGGGGCGGGGGGGCGGCTATGGCTACACCTTC.

CDR3 sequence reads: CASSVTADYSYNEQFF. The CDR3 bases are TGTGCCAGCAGCGTAACCGCGGACTACTCCTACAATGAGCAGTTCTTC. The chain combines TRBV9 with TRBJ2-1, with a weak D call TRBD2 (6 bases). V shed 1 base and J shed 0 bases, with 11 bases lying between them. CDR1 SGDLS and CDR2 YYNGEE come from the germline V gene. There are 16 residues in the CDR3. Full variable domain (missing parts from reference TRBV9 and TRBJ2-1): DSGVTQTPKHLITATGQRVTLRCSPRSGDLSVYWYQQSLDQGLQFLIQYYNGEERAKGNILERFSAQQFPDLHSELNLSSLELGDSALYFCASSVTADYSYNEQFFGPGTRLTVL.

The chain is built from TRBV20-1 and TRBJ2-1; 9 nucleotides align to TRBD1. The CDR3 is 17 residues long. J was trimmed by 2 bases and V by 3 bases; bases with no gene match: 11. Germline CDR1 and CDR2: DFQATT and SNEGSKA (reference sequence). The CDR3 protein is CSASPTFRDRAYNEQFF. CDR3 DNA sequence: TGCAGTGCTAGTCCAACCTTCCGGGACAGGGCCTACAATGAGCAGTTCTTC.

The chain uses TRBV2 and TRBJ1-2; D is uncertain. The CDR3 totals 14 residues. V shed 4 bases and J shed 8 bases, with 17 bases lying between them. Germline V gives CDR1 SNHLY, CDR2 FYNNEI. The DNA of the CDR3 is TGTGCCAGCAGTGTTAAATTCGGGGTTACGGGCTACACCTTC. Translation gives CASSVKFGVTGYTF.

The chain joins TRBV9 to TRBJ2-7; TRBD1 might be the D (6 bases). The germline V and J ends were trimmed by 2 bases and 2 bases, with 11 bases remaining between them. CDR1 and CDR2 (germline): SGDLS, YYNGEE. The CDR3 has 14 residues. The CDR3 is CASSVGQGPYEQYF. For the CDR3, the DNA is TGTGCCAGCAGCGTGGGACAAGGACCCTACGAGCAGTACTTC.

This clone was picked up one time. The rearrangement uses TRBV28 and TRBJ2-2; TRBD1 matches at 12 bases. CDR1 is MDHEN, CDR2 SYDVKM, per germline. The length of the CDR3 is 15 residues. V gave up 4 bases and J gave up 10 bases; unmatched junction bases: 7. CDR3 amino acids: CASSSRDRGRAELFF. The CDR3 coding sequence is TGTGCCAGCAGTTCCCGGGACAGGGGGCGCGCGGAGCTGTTTTTT.

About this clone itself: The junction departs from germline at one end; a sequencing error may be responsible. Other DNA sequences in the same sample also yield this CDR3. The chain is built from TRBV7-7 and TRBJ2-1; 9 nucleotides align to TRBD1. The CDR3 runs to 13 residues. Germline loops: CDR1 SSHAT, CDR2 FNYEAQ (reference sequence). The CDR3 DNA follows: TGTGCTAGCAGTCTGGACAGGGGAGATGAGCAGTTCTTC. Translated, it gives CASSLDRGDEQFF.

CDR3 in amino acids: CASTGQGASWGYTF. The CDR3, as DNA: TGTGCCAGCACTGGACAGGGGGCATCTTGGGGCTACACCTTC. The chain joins TRBV28 to TRBJ1-2; 11 positions agree with TRBD1. This CDR3 region has 14 residues. Germline values: CDR1 MDHEN, CDR2 SYDVKM. The ends lost 7 bases at V and 8 bases at J; junction bases unmatched: 9.

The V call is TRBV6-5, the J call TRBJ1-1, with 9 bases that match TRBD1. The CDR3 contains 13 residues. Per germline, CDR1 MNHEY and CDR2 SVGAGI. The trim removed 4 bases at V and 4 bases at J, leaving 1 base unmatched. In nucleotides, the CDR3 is TGTGCCAGCAGTTGGGGACAGGGCACTGAAGCTTTCTTT. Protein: CASSWGQGTEAFF.

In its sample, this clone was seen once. CDR3 nucleotide sequence: TGTGCCAGCAGCCCCGGACAGGAAGCTTTCTTT. The encoded protein is CASSPGQEAFF. The chain joins TRBV3-1 (or the pseudogene TRBV3-2) to TRBJ1-1; weak D call: TRBD1 (6 bases). CDR3 length equals 11 residues. Germline V gives CDR1 LGHDT, CDR2 YNNKEL (reference sequence). Trimming took 4 bases from V and 8 from J, leaving 8 bases between them.

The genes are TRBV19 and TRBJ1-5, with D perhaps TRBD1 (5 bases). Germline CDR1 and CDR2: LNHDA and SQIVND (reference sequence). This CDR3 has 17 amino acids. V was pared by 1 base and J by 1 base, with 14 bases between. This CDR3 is CASSIGIRQKSNQPQHF. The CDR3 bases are TGTGCCAGTAGTATAGGCATCCGACAGAAGAGCAATCAGCCCCAGCATTTT.

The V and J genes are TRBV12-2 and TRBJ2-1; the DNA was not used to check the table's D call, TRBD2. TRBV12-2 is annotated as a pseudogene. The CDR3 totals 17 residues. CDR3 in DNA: TGTGCAAGTCGCTCAGAGCGGGACCGCACGCCCTACAATGAGCAGTTCTTC. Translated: CASRSERDRTPYNEQFF.

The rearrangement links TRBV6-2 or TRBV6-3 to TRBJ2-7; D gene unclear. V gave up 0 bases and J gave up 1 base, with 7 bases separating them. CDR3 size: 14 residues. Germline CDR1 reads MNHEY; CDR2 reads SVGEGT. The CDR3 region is CASSYSRSSYEQYF. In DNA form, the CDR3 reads TGTGCCAGCAGTTACTCCCGGTCGTCCTACGAGCAGTACTTC.

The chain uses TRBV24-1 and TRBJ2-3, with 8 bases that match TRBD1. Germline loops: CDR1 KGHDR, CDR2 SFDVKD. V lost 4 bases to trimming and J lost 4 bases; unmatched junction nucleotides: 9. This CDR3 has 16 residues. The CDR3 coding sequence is TGTGCCACCAGTGAACCTCGACAGGGGATATCAGATACGCAGTATTTT. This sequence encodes CATSEPRQGISDTQYF.

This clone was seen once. As DNA, the CDR3 is TGCGCCAGCAGCCCCCGACTAGCGGAGATGAACAATGAGCAGTTCTTC. It encodes CASSPRLAEMNNEQFF. The chain recombines TRBV5-1 with TRBJ2-1; 9 bases are a match to TRBD2. This CDR3 has 16 amino acids. V lost 4 bases to trimming and J lost 5 bases; unmatched junction nucleotides: 10. CDR1 is SGHRS, CDR2 YFSETQ, per germline.

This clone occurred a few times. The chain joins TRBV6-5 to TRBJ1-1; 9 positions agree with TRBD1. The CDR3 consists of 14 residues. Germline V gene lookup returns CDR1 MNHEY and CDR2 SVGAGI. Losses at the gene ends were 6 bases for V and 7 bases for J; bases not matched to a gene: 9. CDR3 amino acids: CASRGQGEVGEAFF. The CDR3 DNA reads TGTGCCAGCAGGGGACAGGGAGAAGTTGGTGAAGCTTTCTTT.

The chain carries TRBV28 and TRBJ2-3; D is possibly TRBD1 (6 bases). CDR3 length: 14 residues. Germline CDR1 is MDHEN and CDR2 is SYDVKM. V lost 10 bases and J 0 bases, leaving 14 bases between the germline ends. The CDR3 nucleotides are TGTGCCACTTCGACAGGTCCTAGCACAGATACGCAGTATTTT. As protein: CATSTGPSTDTQYF. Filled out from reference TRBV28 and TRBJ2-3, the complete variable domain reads DVKVTQSSRYLVKRTGEKVFLECVQDMDHENMFWYRQDPGLGLRLIYFSYDVKMKEKGDIPEGYSVSREKKERFSLILESASTNQTSMYLCATSTGPSTDTQYFGPGTRLTVL.

The CDR3 protein is CASSPVDRHEQYF. CDR3 sequence (DNA): TGTGCCAGCTCACCCGTGGACAGACACGAGCAGTACTTC. V is TRBV18 and J is TRBJ2-7; D may be TRBD1 (6 bases). The germline CDR1 and CDR2 sequences are KGHSH and LQKENI. This CDR3 spans 13 amino acids. V lost 3 bases, J lost 5 bases, and 11 bases lay in between.

CDR3 sequence (DNA): TGTGCCAGCAGCTTAACGACTAGCGGTTCCTACGAGCAGTACTTC. Translating gives CASSLTTSGSYEQYF. The chain couples TRBV7-8 to TRBJ2-7, with 9 bases aligning to TRBD2. The germline V gene has CDR1 SGHVS and CDR2 FQNEAQ. After removal of 2 bases from V and 1 base from J, the junction contained 3 bases not matched to a gene. This CDR3 is built from 15 residues.